The 3 T cell receptor beta chains reported below all come from one sample, sequenced in a study of T cells in Graves' hyperthyroidism and ophthalmopathy. RNA transcripts served as the template for amplifying TCR beta CDR3 regions. A first-round RT-PCR of the TCR CDR3 used the HTBI primer set. MiXCR, applied by TCRdb to the multiplex PCR reads, yields one record per CDR3 protein. The sample includes approximately 370,000 distinct CDR3 sequences, approximately 18% seen only once; the top ten take approximately 35%. The specimen was blood. These receptors originate from a woman in her 30s with Graves' hyperthyroidism that later progressed to Graves' ophthalmopathy.

This clonotype has ten or more counts. The chain employs TRBV12-3 or TRBV12-4 and TRBJ1-1, with D maybe TRBD1 (5 bases). The CDR3 has 15 residues. V lost 5 bases and J lost 1, with 14 bases in between. The DNA for the CDR3 is TGTGCCAGCAGTCCAGGACGGGGGGAGAACACTGAAGCTTTCTTT. Residues: CASSPGRGENTEAFF.

The chain employs TRBV20-1 and TRBJ2-7, with a weak D call TRBD1 (5 bases). This CDR3 has 13 residues. The V and J ends lost 0 bases and 3 bases respectively, with 9 bases between them. Germline V gives CDR1 DFQATT, CDR2 SNEGSKA (reference sequence). CDR3 in amino acids: CSARDQGNYEQYF. CDR3 sequence (DNA): TGCAGTGCTAGAGACCAGGGAAACTACGAGCAGTACTTC.

This rearrangement joins TRBV9 to TRBJ2-1, with 11 nucleotides matching TRBD2. There are 15 residues in the CDR3. Germline CDR1 is SGDLS and CDR2 is YYNGEE. V dropped 0 bases and J dropped 8; count of bases not matched to a gene: 4. Written as DNA, the CDR3 is TGTGCCAGCAGCGTAGGGACTAGCGGGTGGGATGAGCAGTTCTTC. Residues: CASSVGTSGWDEQFF.